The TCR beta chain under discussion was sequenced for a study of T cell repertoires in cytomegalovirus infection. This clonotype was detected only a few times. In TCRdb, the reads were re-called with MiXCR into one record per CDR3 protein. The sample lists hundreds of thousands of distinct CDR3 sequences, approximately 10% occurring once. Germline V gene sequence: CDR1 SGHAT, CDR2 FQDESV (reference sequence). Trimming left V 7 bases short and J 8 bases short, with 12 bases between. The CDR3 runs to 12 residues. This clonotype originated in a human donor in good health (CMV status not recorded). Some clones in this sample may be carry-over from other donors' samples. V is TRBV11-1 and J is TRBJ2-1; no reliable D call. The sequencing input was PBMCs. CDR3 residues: CASTPVGDEQFF. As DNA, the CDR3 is TGTGCCAGCACCCCGGTGGGTGATGAGCAGTTCTTC.